The present TCR beta chain was sequenced within a study of blood T cells in healthy people across ages. Points from the study as a whole: Possibly, changes in expanded clonotypes were confounded because donor CMV status was unknown. Compared with aged donors, long-lived donors showed fewer expanded clones, suggesting selection.

For the second PCR, which ran for 7 to 11 cycles, a sample-barcoded 5' primer and a J-beta primer mix were used. The study obtained at least 3 million CDR3-containing paired-end reads from every sample. TCRdb redid the calling of the 5' RACE reads with MiXCR, one entry per CDR3 protein. This table holds roughly 2 million distinct CDR3 sequences, roughly 49% found once. The CDR3 extends over 15 amino acids. Trimming cost V 5 bases and J 3 bases, with 14 bases left between them. Germline V gives CDR1 MNHEY, CDR2 SVGEGT. This clonotype was found a few times. Its antigen is not known. Sequencing was carried out using blood. The chain combines TRBV6-2 or TRBV6-3 with TRBJ2-4, with D perhaps matching TRBD2 (5 bases). The source of this sequence is a woman in her forties in good health. The CDR3 is CASSTLRDVKNIQYF. The DNA for the CDR3 is TGTGCCAGCAGTACTTTGAGGGATGTCAAAAACATTCAGTACTTC.